This T cell receptor beta chain was captured in a study of stem cell transplantation in POMP-related autoinflammatory disease. Whole-study context: Before transplant: CD4+ naive skewing, low CD8+ proportions, reduced cytokine secretion.

Comments on this clone: The antigen is not known.

From germline, CDR1 is SGHDN and CDR2 FVKESK. The length of the CDR3 is 15 residues. V lost 3 bases, J lost 3 bases, and 14 bases lay in between. Only in-frame clones appear in the TCRdb table, and some are missing; sequencing was by immunoSEQ multiplex PCR. Here the sample spans some 68,000 clones, approximately 90% being singletons. General study points: A trend toward lower repertoire diversity and greater clonality appeared in every analyzed T-cell subset of PRAID patients.

The source is a human patient with POMP-related autoinflammation and immune dysregulation (PRAID). The graft donor may be the source of some T cells. Sequenced material: CD4+ T cells from PBMCs, taken after stem cell transplantation. The chain carries TRBV14 and TRBJ1-2; the D gene is possibly TRBD1 (6 bases). In nucleotides, the CDR3 is TGTGCCAGCAGCCATCAAGGGGGACTAGACTATGGCTACACCTTC. Translated, it gives CASSHQGGLDYGYTF.